The T cell receptor beta chain under discussion was sequenced for a study of beta chain features in type 1 diabetes. Study-level background: The patients were much like the healthy donors in age, gender and cell yields. Study-level points and caveats: Patients with Type 1 diabetes showed moderately but significantly shorter TCRB CDR3s in all four CD4+ subsets. Junctions at VDJ sites from type 1 diabetes patients had fewer insertions and more deletions. A PCR bias possibly favoring shorter templates would apply equally to patients and controls.

CDR1 SGHTA and CDR2 FQGNSA come from the germline V gene. The CDR3 sequence is 15 residues long. V shed 5 bases, J shed 5 bases, and the junction held 5 bases outside the gene matches. This clone occurred a few times. What it binds is not known. Sequenced material consisted of expressed TCRB transcripts (all of the isolated RNA was reverse transcribed). TCRdb's copy holds only in-frame clones and misses some; the assay was immunoSEQ multiplex PCR. The table lists around 150,000 clones, approximately 9% of them singletons. This clonotype was sampled from a woman younger than 30 with type 1 diabetes. The gene calls are TRBV7-2 and TRBJ1-4, with 10 bases that match TRBD1. The sequenced material came from central memory CD4+ T cells from blood. The CDR3 sequence: CASSPDRGLNEKLFF. The CDR3, as DNA: TGTGCCAGCAGCCCAGACAGGGGGCTAAATGAAAAACTGTTTTTT. Full variable domain (remainder filled in from reference TRBV7-2 and TRBJ1-4): GAGVSQSPSNKVTEKGKDVELRCDPISGHTALYWYRQSLGQGLEFLIYFQGNSAPDKSGLPSDRFSAERTGGSVSTLTIQRTQQEDSAVYLCASSPDRGLNEKLFFGSGTQLSVL.